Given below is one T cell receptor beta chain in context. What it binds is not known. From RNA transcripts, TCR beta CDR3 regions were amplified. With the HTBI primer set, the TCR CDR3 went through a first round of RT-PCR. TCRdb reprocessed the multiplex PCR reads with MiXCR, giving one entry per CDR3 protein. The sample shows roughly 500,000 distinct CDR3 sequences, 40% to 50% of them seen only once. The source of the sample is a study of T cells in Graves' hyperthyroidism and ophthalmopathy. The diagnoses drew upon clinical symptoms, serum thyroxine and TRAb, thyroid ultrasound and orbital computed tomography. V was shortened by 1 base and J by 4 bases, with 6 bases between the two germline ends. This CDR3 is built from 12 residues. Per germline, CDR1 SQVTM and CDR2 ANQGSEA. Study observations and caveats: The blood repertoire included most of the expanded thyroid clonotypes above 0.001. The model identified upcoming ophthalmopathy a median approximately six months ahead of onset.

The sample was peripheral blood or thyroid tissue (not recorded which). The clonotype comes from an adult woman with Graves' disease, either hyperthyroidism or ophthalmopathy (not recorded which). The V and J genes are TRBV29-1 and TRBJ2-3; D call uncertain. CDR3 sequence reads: CSVEGPSDTQYF. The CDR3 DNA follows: TGCAGCGTTGAAGGGCCGTCAGATACGCAGTATTTT.